The T cell receptor beta chain described here comes from a study of blood T cells in healthy people across ages. Regarding the study as a whole: From one million sequenced T cells, diversity estimates were lower bounds. Long-lived donors had more naive CD4+ cells and higher diversity than aged donors. Possibly, changes in expanded clonotypes were confounded because donor CMV status was unknown.

It was with a sample-barcoded 5' primer and a J-beta primer mix that a second PCR of roughly 7 to 12 cycles was run. Each single sample gave us at least 2.5 million CDR3-containing paired-end reads. TCRdb processed the 5' RACE reads anew with MiXCR; each CDR3 protein has one entry. The data hold 850,000 to 950,000 distinct CDR3 sequences, with 29% observed a single time. The CDR3 is 14 residues long. Trimming removed 6 bases from V and 3 bases from J; junction bases left unmatched: 4. Germline V gene lookup returns CDR1 MNHEY and CDR2 SVGAGI. A remark on this clonotype: Its specificity is not known.

This TCR was recovered from a woman aged 80 or over in good health. Sequencing input: blood. This chain links TRBV6-5 with TRBJ2-3, with 9 positions matching TRBD2. CDR3 nucleotide sequence: TGTGCCAGCAGACAGGGACTAGCAACAGATACGCAGTATTTT. It yields the protein CASRQGLATDTQYF.